The clone carrying this T cell receptor (beta chain) appeared a few times. In the authors' methods: ImmunoSEQ output lacked quality scores and full-length reads, limiting matched filtering. The assay was immunoSEQ multiplex PCR, and TCRdb's table has in-frame clones only and misses some. D and trimming were read from the DNA, whereas the V and J calls and clone size are those reported in that table. The top ten clones hold approximately 13% of a sample with roughly 490,000 clones, 70% to 80% of them seen once. This entry belongs to a study of shared clonotypes between healthy human individuals. The germline V gene encodes CDR1 SEHNR and CDR2 FQNEAQ (reference sequence). V lost 1 base and J 6 bases, leaving 8 bases between the germline ends. The CDR3 contains 13 residues.

The source is a woman in her thirties or forties in good health. Some clones in this sample may be carry-over from other donors' samples. Sequenced: PBMCs. The chain combines TRBV7-9 with TRBJ2-3, with D perhaps matching TRBD2 (5 bases). The CDR3 DNA sequence: TGTGCCAGCAGCTTAGAGCGGCAGGATACGCAGTATTTT. Translated, it gives CASSLERQDTQYF. Combining the CDR3 with reference TRBV7-9 and TRBJ2-3 gives the whole variable domain DTGVSQNPRHKITKRGQNVTFRCDPISEHNRLYWYRQTLGQGPEFLTYFQNEAQLEKSRLLSDRFSAERPKGSFSTLEIQRTEQGDSAMYLCASSLERQDTQYFGPGTRLTVL.